This TCR beta chain was profiled in a study of blood T cells in healthy people across ages. Study as a whole: Template switching picked up about one barcoded beta molecule for each two T cells.

Whole-study findings and limits: Significant beta diversity loss was already apparent by age approximately 38, declining roughly linearly. Naive and antigen-experienced cells were not separated, limiting conclusive comparison.

This clonotype was counted only a few times. Its antigen remains unknown. A second roughly 6 to 12 cycle PCR used barcoded and J-beta primers. One entry per CDR3 protein results from TCRdb running MiXCR on the 5' RACE reads. The table shows 1.5 million or so distinct CDR3 sequences, with 42% occurring only once. This CDR3 spans 15 amino acids. The germline V gene encodes CDR1 LGHNA and CDR2 YNFKEQ. V lost 0 bases and J lost 1; bases outside the gene matches: 1. The J gene is TRBJ2-3, the V gene TRBV4-2; 7 bases fit TRBD1. The TCR originated in a woman under 30 in good health. Specimen: blood. The DNA of the CDR3 is TGTGCCAGCAGCCAAGACGGGACAGGCACAGATACGCAGTATTTT. Its translation is CASSQDGTGTDTQYF.